Below, one T cell receptor beta chain is given with its context. Profiled with immunoSEQ multiplex PCR; TCRdb holds only in-frame clones, not every one. The sample records approximately 100,000 clones, 92% being singletons. The entry originates in a study of control samples from healthy donors and cancer patients. The CDR3 spans 15 residues. The J segment lost 0 bases and the V segment lost 7 bases, leaving 6 bases of the junction unmatched. Germline CDR1 is MNHEY and CDR2 is SVGAGI. V gene TRBV6-5 combines with J gene TRBJ2-1, with 7 bases aligning to TRBD1. Source material: blood. The receptor was isolated from a human donor in good health. The donor label of this sample is uncertain. DNA of the CDR3: TGTGCCAGCAACCCGGGACAGAGCTCCTACAATGAGCAGTTCTTC. Translating gives CASNPGQSSYNEQFF.